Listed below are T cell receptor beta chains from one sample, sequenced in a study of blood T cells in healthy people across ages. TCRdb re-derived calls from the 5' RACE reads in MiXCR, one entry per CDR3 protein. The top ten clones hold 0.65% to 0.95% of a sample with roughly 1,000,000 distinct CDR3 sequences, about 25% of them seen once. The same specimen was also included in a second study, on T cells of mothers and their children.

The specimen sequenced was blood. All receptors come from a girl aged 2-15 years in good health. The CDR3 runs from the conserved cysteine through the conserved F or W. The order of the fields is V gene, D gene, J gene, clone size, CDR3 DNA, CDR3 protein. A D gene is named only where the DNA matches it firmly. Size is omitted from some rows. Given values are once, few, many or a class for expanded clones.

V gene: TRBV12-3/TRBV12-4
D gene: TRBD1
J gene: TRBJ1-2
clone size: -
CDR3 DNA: TGTGCCAGCAGCCCTGGACAGGGCATGGGCTACACCTTC
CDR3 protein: CASSPGQGMGYTF

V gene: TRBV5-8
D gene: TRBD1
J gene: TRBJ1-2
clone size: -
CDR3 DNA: TGTGCCAGCGCCCCCGGGACAGGACGCTATGGCTACACCTTC
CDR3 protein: CASAPGTGRYGYTF

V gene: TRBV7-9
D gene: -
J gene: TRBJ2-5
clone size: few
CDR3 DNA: TGTGCCAGCAGCTTAGGGGGCTCTGTAGAGCAGTACTTC
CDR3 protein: CASSLGGSVEQYF

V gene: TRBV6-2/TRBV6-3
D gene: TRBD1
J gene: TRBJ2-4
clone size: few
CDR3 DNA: TGTGCCAGCAGTTACTACCATCCGGGACAGGGAAACATTCAGTACTTC
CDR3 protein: CASSYYHPGQGNIQYF

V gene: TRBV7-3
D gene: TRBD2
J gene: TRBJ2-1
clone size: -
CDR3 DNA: TGTGCCAGCAGCTTAGCGGGAGTTTACGTTGAGCAGTTCTTC
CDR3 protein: CASSLAGVYVEQFF

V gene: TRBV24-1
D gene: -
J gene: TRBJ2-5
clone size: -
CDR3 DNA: TGTACCACCAGTGCAACCTGGGGGTTGGAGACCCAGTACTTC
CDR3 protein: CTTSATWGLETQYF

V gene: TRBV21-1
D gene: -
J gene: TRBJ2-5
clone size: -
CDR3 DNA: TGTGCCAGCAGCAGGCCCCGGGACTCCCCGTGTTGGACCCAGTACTTC
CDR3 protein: CASSRPRDSPCWTQYF

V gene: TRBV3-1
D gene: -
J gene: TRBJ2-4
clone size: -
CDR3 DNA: TGTGCCAGCAGCCAACAACCGGGACAACAAAACATTCAGTACTTC
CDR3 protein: CASSQQPGQQNIQYF

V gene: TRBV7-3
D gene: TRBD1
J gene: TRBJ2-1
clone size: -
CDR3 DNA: TGTGCCAGCAGCGCCGGGACAGAAACCAATGAGCAGTTCTTC
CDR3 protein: CASSAGTETNEQFF

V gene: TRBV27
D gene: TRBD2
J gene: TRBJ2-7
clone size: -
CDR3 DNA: TGTGCCAGCAGTTTACGTCTAGCGGAGACTTACGAGCAGTACTTC
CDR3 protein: CASSLRLAETYEQYF

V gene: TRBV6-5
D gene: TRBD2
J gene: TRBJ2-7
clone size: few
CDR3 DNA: TGTGCCAGCAGTTACTCGAAGCGGGAGGATGGGTACGAGCAGTACTTC
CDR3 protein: CASSYSKREDGYEQYF

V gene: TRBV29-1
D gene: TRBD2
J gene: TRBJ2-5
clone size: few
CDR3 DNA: TGCAGCGTTGTCTCGCGGGGGGATAACAAAGAGACCCAGTACTTC
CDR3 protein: CSVVSRGDNKETQYF

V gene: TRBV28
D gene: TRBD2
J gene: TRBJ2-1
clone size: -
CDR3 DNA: TGTGCCAGCAGTTTTCGCCTAGCGGGGGGGCGCAATGAGCAGTTCTTC
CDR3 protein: CASSFRLAGGRNEQFF

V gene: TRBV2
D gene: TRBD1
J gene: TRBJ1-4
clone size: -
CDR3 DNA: TGTGCCAGCACCCGGACAGGGACGGATGAAAAACTGTTTTTT
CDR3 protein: CASTRTGTDEKLFF

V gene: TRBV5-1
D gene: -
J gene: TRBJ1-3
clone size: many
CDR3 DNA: TGCGCCAGCAGCCCGGGACGTGACTCTGGAAACACCATATATTTT
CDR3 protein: CASSPGRDSGNTIYF

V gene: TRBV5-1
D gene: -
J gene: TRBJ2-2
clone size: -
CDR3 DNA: TGCGCCAGCGCCGGCGGGAACACCGGGGAGCTGTTTTTT
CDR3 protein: CASAGGNTGELFF

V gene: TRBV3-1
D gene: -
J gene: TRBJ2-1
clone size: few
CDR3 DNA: TGTGCCAGCAGCCATTCATCCGAACGGCCTTACAATGAGCAGTTCTTC
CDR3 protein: CASSHSSERPYNEQFF

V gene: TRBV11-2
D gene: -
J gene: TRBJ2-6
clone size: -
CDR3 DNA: TGTGCCAGCAGCTTAAAGCGGCAGGGTCCTGGGGCCAACGTCCTGACTTTC
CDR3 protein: CASSLKRQGPGANVLTF

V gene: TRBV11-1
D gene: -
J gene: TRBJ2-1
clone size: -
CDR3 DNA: TGTGCCAGCAGCCCTACCCGACTACTCAATGAGCAGTTCTTC
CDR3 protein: CASSPTRLLNEQFF

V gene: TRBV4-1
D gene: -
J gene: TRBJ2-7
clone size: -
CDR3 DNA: TGCGCCAGCAGCCCCGAGCCGGGACTGGTTCATGGCGAGCAGTACTTC
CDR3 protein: CASSPEPGLVHGEQYF

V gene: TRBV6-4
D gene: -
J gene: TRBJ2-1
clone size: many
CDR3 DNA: TGTGCCAGCAGTTTTAGCCCCTACAATGAGCAGTTCTTC
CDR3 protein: CASSFSPYNEQFF

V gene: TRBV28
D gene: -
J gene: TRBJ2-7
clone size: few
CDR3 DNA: TGTGCCAGCAGTTCCCCGGACACCAACGAGCAGTACTTC
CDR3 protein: CASSSPDTNEQYF

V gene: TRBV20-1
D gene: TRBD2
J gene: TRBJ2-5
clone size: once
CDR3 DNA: TGCAGTGCTTACCCGGGACTAGGTCAAGAGACCCAGTACTTC
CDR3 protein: CSAYPGLGQETQYF

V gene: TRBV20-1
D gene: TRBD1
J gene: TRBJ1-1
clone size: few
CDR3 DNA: TGCAGTGCTCGAAAGGTTCCGGGACAGGGGACGACCAAAGCTTTCTTT
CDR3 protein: CSARKVPGQGTTKAFF

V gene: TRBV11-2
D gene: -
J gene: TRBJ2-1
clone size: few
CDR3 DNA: TGTGCCAGCAGCTTAGAGTTTGGGGGAGGACCTTACAATGAGCAGTTCTTC
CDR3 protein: CASSLEFGGGPYNEQFF

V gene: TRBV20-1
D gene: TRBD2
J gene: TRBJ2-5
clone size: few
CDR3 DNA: TGCAGTGCCAATTCCCTAAGGGCGGGAGGAGGAGAGACCCAGTACTTC
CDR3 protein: CSANSLRAGGGETQYF

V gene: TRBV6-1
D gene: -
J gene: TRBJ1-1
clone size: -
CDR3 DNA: TGTGCCAGCAGCCCTAGCATATCTTCAGGGCTCTTCACTGAAGCTTTCTTT
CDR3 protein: CASSPSISSGLFTEAFF

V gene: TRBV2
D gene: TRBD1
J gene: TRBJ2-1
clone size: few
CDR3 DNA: TGTGCCAGCAGTATCGGACAGGGAAGCTACAATGAGCAGTTCTTC
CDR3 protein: CASSIGQGSYNEQFF

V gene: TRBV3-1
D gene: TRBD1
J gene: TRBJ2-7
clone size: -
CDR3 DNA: TGTGCCAGCAGCCAAAGGGGGACAGCGTCCTACGAGCAGTACTTC
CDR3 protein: CASSQRGTASYEQYF

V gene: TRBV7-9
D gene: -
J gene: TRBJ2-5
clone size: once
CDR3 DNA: TGTGCCAGCAGCTTAGAAGAATTGAGAGAGACCCAGTACTTC
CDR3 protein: CASSLEELRETQYF

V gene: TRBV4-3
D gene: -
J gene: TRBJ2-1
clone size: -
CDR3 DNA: TGCGCCAGCAGCCGGGGGCACAATGAGCAGTTCTTC
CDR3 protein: CASSRGHNEQFF

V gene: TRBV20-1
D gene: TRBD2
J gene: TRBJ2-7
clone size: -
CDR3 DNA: TGCAGTGCTCCTGCTTTAAGTCTAGCGGGGCTCTCATACGAGCAGTACTTC
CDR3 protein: CSAPALSLAGLSYEQYF

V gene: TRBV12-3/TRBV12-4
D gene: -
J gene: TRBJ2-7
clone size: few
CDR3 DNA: TGTGCCAGCGGAGCCACCTCCCCGCGCGAGCAGTACTTC
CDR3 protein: CASGATSPREQYF

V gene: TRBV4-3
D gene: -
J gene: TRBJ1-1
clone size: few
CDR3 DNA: TGCGTCAGCAGCCAAGATAGCGACAGGCTAGGGAACACTGAAGCTTTCTTT
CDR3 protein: CVSSQDSDRLGNTEAFF

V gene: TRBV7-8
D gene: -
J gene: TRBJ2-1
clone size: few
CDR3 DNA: TGTGCCAGCAGCTTAGGTTCTACCTTCTCCTACAATGAGCAGTTCTTC
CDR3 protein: CASSLGSTFSYNEQFF

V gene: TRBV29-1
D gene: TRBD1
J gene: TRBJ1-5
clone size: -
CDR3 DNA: TGCAGCGTTGTGACAGGGGGCAATCAGCCCCAGCATTTT
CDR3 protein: CSVVTGGNQPQHF

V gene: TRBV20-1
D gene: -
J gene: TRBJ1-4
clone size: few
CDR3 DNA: TGCAGTGCTAGAGATCGCGGCAGGGTAGCCACAACTAATGAAAAACTGTTTTTT
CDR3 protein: CSARDRGRVATTNEKLFF